This TCR beta chain stems from a study of blood T cell repertoires in COVID-19 (dated by TCRdb to 2018 to 2021). For the wider study: Samples from collaborators originated in the United States, Italy and Spain and spanned both the acute and convalescent phases of COVID-19. The material from the prospective study consisted of cDNA or gDNA derived from T cells, B-cell-depleted T cells, or PBMCs. Deeply sampled blood TCRbeta repertoires from subjects exposed to, actively infected with, or recovered from COVID-19 were included in the dataset. The repertoires were released in a freely available public database meant as a resource for research on the immune response to SARS-CoV-2. Samples came from the ongoing ImmuneRACE study (first 160 participants) plus 1,254 subjects from 6 global collaborators. Sample metadata almost always included a de-identified subject ID, COVID-19 status, age in years and sex. Where available, HLA class I and class II types were obtained from metadata supplied by the sample provider rather than from assay-based typing.

For CDR1 and CDR2, the germline V gene lists MGHRA and YSYEKL. After removal of 1 base from V and 4 bases from J, the junction retains 5 bases not matched to a gene. The CDR3 covers 15 residues, taking in both the cysteine and the phenylalanine. Kept here is only the CDR3 DNA, which spans 45 bases and is read in frame from base 1. TCRbeta CDR3 regions were amplified from genomic DNA by means of the immunoSEQ Assay, a bias-controlled multiplex PCR. Processing in the source paper ran as follows. The number of nucleated cells in each sample was estimated from the amplification of reference gene primers within the assay. To quantify the absolute abundance of each unique TCRbeta CDR3 rearrangement, sequence reads were collapsed and filtered. For each sample, productive Simpson clonality was calculated by taking the square root of Simpson's diversity index across productive rearrangements. TCRdb carries this immuneACCESS record with in-frame sequences only. Its versions omit some clonotypes, under half of them owing to an unresolved V gene in the studies checked, with the rest unexplained. V and J calls and clone size are as listed in that table; D and trimming were resolved from the DNA. The sample yields roughly 31,000 clones; roughly 89% were counted once. The top ten clones comprise roughly 1.6% of the sample.

As for this clone: Its specific antigen is unknown. Base quality data are lacking; no much larger clone is found one base away.

The collaborating institutions used their own protocols to collect whole blood in K2EDTA tubes. Collaborator samples were shipped for TCRbeta analysis as frozen whole blood, isolated PBMCs, or DNA extracted from either sample type. General conclusions and limits of the study: How much clinical and demographic metadata was included differed by source and by participant, and the metadata was provided uncurated.

Sample: peripheral blood. The rearranged chain carries TRBV4-1 and TRBJ1-1, and 8 junction bases match TRBD1. The clonotype was recovered from a man in his 60s with active COVID-19. The DNA reads as follows: TGCGCCAGCAGCCAAGGCAGGGGGCGTTCCACTGAAGCTTTCTTT. This encodes CASSQGRGRSTEAFF.